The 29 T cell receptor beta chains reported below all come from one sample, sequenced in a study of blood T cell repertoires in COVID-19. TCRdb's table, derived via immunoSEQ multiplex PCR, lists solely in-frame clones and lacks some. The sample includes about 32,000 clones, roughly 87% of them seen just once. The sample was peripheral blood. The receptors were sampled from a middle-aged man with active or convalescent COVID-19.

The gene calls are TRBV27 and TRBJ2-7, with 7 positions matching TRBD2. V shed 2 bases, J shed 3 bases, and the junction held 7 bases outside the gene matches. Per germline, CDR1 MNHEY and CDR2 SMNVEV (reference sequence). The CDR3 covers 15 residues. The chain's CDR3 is CASSLRGGRLYEQYF. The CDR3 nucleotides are TGTGCCAGCAGTTTACGAGGCGGGAGACTCTACGAGCAGTACTTC.

CDR3 nucleotides: TGTGCCAGCAGCTTGCGACACACAGATACGCAGTATTTT. Its translation: CASSLRHTDTQYF. The rearrangement joins TRBV5-4 to TRBJ2-3; D ambiguous. CDR1 is SGHNT and CDR2 is YYREEE in the germline V gene (reference sequence). V shed 1 base and J shed 2 bases, with 5 bases lying between them. The CDR3 has 13 residues.

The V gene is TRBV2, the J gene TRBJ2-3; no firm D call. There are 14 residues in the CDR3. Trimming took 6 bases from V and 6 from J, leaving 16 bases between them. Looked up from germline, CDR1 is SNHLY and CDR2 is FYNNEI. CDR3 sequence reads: CASSLESGGDTQYF. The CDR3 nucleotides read TGTGCCAGCAGCCTGGAGTCGGGTGGGGATACGCAGTATTTT. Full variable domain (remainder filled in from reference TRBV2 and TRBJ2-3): EPEVTQTPSHQVTQMGQEVILRCVPISNHLYFYWYRQILGQKVEFLVSFYNNEISEKSEIFDDQFSVERPDGSNFTLKIRSTKLEDSAMYFCASSLESGGDTQYFGPGTRLTVL.

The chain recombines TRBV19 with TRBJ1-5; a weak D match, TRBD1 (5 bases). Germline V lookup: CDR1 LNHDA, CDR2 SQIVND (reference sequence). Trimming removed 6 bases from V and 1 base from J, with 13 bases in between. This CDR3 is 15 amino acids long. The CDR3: CASRTQDSSNQPQHF. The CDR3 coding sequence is TGTGCCAGTAGGACACAAGACAGCAGCAATCAGCCCCAGCATTTT.

CDR3 region: CASSPPGGAGETQYF. As DNA, the CDR3 is TGTGCCAGCTCACCACCTGGGGGCGCAGGGGAGACCCAGTACTTC. V and J are TRBV18 and TRBJ2-5, with D maybe TRBD1 (6 bases). This CDR3 contains 15 residues. Germline CDR1 is KGHSH and CDR2 is LQKENI. Trimming removed 0 bases from V and 5 bases from J, with 13 bases in between. Together with reference TRBV18 and TRBJ2-5, the CDR3 gives the full variable domain: NAGVMQNPRHLVRRRGQEARLRCSPMKGHSHVYWYRQLPEEGLKFMVYLQKENIIDESGMPKERFSAEFPKEGPSILRIQQVVRGDSAAYFCASSPPGGAGETQYFGPGTRLLVL.

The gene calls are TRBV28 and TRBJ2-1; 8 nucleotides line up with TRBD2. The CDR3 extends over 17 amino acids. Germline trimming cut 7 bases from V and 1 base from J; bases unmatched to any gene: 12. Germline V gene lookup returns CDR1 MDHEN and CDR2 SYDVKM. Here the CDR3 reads CASTSGGRRDSYNEQFF. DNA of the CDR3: TGTGCCAGCACCTCGGGGGGGAGACGGGATTCCTACAATGAGCAGTTCTTC.

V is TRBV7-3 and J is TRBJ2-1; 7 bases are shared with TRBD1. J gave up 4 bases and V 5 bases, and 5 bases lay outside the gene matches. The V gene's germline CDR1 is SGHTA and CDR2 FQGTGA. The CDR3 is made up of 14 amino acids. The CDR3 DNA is TGTGCCAGCAGCCCAGGGGGACAGTACAATGAGCAGTTCTTC. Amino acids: CASSPGGQYNEQFF.

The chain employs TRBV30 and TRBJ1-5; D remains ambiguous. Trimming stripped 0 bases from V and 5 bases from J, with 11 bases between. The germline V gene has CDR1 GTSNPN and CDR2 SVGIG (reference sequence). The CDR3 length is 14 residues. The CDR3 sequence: CAWSVGSGYQPQHF. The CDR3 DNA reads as TGTGCCTGGAGTGTGGGTTCCGGGTATCAGCCCCAGCATTTT.

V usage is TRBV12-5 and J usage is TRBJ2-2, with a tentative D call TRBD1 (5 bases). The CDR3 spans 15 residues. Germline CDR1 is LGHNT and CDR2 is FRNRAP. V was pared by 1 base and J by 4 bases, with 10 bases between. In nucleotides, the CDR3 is TGTGCTAGTGGTTTGGCAGGGCCACTCACCGGGGAGCTGTTTTTT. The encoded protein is CASGLAGPLTGELFF.

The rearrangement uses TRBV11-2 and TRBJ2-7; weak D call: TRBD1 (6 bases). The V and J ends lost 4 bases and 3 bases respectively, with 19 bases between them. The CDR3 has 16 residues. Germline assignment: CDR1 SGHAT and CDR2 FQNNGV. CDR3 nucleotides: TGTGCCAGCAGCTCCTTTCCTCAGGGGCAGAACTACGAGCAGTACTTC. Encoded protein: CASSSFPQGQNYEQYF.

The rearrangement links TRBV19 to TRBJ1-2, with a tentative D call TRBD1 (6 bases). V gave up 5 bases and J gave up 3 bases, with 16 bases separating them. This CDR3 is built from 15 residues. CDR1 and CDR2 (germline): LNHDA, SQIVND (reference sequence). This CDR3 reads CASSVTGNPDYGYTF. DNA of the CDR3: TGTGCCAGTAGTGTCACAGGGAATCCAGACTATGGCTACACCTTC.

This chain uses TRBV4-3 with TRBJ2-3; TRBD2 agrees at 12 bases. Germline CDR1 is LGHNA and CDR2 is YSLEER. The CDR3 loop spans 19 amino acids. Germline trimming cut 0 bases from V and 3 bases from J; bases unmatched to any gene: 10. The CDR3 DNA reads TGCGCCAGCAGCCAAGACGGGGTTCTAGCGGGAGGGTGGACAGATACGCAGTATTTT. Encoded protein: CASSQDGVLAGGWTDTQYF.

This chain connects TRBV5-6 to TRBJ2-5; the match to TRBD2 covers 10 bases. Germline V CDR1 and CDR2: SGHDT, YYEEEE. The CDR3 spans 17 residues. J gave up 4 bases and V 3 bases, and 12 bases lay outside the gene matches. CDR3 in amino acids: CASSSQVTSGTIETQYF. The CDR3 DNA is TGTGCCAGCAGCTCCCAGGTCACTAGCGGGACGATAGAGACCCAGTACTTC.

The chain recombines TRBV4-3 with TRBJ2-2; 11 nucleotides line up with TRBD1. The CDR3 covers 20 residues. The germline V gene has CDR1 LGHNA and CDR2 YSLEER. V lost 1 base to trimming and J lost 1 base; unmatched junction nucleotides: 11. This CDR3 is CASSQGTGGRLALNTGELFF. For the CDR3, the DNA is TGCGCCAGCAGCCAAGGGACAGGGGGCCGTCTAGCGTTGAACACCGGGGAGCTGTTTTTT.

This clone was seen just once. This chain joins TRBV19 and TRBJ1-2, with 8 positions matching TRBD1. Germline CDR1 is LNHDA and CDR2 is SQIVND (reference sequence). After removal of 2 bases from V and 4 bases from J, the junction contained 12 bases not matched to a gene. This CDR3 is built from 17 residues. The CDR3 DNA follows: TGTGCCAGTAGTATAATTACGTCAGGGGGCCCGATCTATGGCTACACCTTC. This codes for CASSIITSGGPIYGYTF.

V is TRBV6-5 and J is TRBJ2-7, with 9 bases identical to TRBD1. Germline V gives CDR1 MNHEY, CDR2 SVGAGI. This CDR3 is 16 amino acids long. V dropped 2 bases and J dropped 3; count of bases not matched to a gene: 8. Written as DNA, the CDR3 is TGTGCCAGCAGTTACCGGGACAGGGTGGGAGGCTACGAGCAGTACTTC. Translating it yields CASSYRDRVGGYEQYF.

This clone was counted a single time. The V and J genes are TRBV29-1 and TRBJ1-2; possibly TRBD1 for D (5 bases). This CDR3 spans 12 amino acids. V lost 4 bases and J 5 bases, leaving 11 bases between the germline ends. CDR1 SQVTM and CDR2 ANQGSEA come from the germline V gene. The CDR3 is CSVGGQGYGYTF. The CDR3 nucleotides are TGCAGCGTTGGGGGTCAGGGTTATGGCTACACCTTC.

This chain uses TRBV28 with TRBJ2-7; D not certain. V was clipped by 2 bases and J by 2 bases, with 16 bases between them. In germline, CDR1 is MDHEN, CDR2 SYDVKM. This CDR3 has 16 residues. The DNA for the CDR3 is TGTGCCAGCAGTTTACTTGCACCAATCGAGACCTACGAGCAGTACTTC. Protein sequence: CASSLLAPIETYEQYF.

CDR3 bases: TGTGCCAGCAGCTCAGACCTGGGGGCTATATACGAGCAGTACTTC. Residues: CASSSDLGAIYEQYF. The genes are TRBV28 and TRBJ2-7; D is possibly TRBD1 (6 bases). Trimming cost V 6 bases and J 4 bases, with 19 bases left between them. The CDR3 consists of 15 residues. Germline V CDR1 and CDR2: MDHEN, SYDVKM.

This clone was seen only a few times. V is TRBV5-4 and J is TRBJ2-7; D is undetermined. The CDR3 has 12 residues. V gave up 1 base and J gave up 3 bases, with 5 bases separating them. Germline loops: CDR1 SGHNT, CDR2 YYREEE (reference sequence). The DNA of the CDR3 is TGTGCCAGCAGCTTGTTCGGCTACGAGCAGTACTTC. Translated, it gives CASSLFGYEQYF.

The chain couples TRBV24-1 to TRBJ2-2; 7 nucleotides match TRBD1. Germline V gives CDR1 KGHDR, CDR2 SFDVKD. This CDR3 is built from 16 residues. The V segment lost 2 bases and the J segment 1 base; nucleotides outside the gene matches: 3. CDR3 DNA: TGTGCCACCAGTGATTCGACAGGGCAGAACACCGGGGAGCTGTTTTTT. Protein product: CATSDSTGQNTGELFF.

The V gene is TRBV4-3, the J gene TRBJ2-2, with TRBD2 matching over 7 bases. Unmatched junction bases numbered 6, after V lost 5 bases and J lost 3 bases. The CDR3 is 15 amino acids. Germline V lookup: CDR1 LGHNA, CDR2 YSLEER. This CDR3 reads CASSLTSSYTGELFF. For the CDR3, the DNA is TGCGCCAGCAGCTTGACTAGCAGTTACACCGGGGAGCTGTTTTTT.

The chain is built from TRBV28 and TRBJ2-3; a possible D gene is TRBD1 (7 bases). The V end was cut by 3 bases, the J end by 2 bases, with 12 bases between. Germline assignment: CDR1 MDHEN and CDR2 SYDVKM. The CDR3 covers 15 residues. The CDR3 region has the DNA TGTGCCAGCAGTTTGGAGGGACAGTCCACAGATACGCAGTATTTT. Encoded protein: CASSLEGQSTDTQYF. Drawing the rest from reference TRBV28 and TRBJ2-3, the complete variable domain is DVKVTQSSRYLVKRTGEKVFLECVQDMDHENMFWYRQDPGLGLRLIYFSYDVKMKEKGDIPEGYSVSREKKERFSLILESASTNQTSMYLCASSLEGQSTDTQYFGPGTRLTVL.

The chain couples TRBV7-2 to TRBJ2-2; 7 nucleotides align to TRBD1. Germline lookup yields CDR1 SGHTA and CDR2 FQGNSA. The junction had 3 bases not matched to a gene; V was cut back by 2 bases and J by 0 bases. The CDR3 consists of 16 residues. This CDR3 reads CASSLTGTANTGELFF. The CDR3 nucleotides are TGTGCCAGCAGCTTAACCGGGACAGCGAACACCGGGGAGCTGTTTTTT.

CDR3: CASSVSGSSYNEQFF. In DNA form, the CDR3 reads TGTGCCAGCAGCGTTAGCGGGAGCTCCTACAATGAGCAGTTCTTC. The chain couples TRBV7-3 to TRBJ2-1, with 9 positions matching TRBD2. There are 15 residues in the CDR3. Trimming removed 5 bases from V and 0 bases from J; junction bases left unmatched: 2. The germline V gene has CDR1 SGHTA and CDR2 FQGTGA.

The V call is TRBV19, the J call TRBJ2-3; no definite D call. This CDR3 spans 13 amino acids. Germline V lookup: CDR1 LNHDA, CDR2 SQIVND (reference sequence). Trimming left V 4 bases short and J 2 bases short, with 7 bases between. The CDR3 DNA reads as TGTGCCAGTAGTACTGGAGACACAGATACGCAGTATTTT. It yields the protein CASSTGDTDTQYF.

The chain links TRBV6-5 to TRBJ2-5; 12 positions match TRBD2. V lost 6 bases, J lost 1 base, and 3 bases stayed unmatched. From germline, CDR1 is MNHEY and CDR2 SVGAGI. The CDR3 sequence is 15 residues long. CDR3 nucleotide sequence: TGTGCCAGCAGAGGACTAGCGGGAACCCAAGAGACCCAGTACTTC. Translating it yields CASRGLAGTQETQYF.

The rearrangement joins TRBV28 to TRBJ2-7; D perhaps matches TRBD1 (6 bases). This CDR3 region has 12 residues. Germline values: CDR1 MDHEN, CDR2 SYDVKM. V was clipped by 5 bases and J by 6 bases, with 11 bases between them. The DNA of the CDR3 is TGTGCCAGCAGTCCACAGGGTTCCGAGCAGTACTTC. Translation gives CASSPQGSEQYF.

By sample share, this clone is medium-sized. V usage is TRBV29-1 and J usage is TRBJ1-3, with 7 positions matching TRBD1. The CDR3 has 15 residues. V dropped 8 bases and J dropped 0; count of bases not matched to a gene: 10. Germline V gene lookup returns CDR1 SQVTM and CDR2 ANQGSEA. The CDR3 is CSIRTGSNSGNTIYF. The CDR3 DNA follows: TGCAGCATTCGGACAGGCAGTAACTCTGGAAACACCATATATTTT.